In its sample, the clone carrying this T cell receptor beta chain was seen many times. The antigen remains unidentified. This record belongs to a study of prognosis after radiotherapy for stage I lung cancer. Turning to the study itself: The non-small cell lung cancer patients were all considered medically inoperable, with comorbidities accounting for this in some twelve of them.

TCR beta CDR3 was amplified from genomic DNA by two-round multiplex PCR. First-round PCR, the initial amplification, used primers specific to each TRBV and TRBJ gene. MiXCR was run by TCRdb on the multiplex PCR reads, yielding one entry per CDR3 protein. The table lists some 13,000 distinct CDR3 sequences, about 51% of them singletons. General observations from the study: Unique TCR clone counts went down once patients had stereotactic body radiation therapy, median about 9,200 versus 6,500. Frequencies of TRBV and TRBJ gene use reportedly varied by whether patients had metastases.

Sequenced material: PBMCs, taken before or after stereotactic body radiation therapy (not recorded which). The clonotype comes from a donor over 45 with non-small cell lung cancer.

The CDR3 region has the DNA TGTGCCAGCAGCCACAGGCCGGGTACGCAGTATTTT. This translates into CASSHRPGTQYF. The chain recombines TRBV14 with TRBJ2-3; D is uncertain. Germline values: CDR1 SGHDN, CDR2 FVKESK. There are 12 residues in the CDR3. V was shortened by 3 bases and J by 8 bases, with 9 bases between the two germline ends.